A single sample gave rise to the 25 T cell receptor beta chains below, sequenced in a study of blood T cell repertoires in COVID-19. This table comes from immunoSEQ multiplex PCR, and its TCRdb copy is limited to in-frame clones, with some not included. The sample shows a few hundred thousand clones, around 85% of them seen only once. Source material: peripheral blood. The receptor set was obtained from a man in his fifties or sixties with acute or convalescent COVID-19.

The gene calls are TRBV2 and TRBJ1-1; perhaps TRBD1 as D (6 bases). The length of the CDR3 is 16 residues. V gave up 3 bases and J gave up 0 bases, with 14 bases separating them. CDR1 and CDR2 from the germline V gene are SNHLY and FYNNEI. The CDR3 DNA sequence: TGTGCCAGCAGTGACCTCAAGGACAGTCTGAACACTGAAGCTTTCTTT. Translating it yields CASSDLKDSLNTEAFF.

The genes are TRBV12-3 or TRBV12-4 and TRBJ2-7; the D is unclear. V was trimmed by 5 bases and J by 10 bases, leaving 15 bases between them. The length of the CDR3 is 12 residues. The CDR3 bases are TGTGCCAGCAGTCCGGTACCCGCCACCCAGTACTTC. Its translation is CASSPVPATQYF.

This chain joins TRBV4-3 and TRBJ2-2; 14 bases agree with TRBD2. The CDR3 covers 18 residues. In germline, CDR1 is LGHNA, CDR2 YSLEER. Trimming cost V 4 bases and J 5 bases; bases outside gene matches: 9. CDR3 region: CASSPAGTSGGETGELFF. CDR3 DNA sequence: TGCGCCAGCAGCCCTGCCGGGACTAGCGGGGGCGAGACCGGGGAGCTGTTTTTT.

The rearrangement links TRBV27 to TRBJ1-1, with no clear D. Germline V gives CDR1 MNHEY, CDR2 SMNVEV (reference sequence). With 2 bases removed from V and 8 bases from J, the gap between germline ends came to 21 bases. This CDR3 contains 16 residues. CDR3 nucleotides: TGTGCCAGCAGTTTAAGTGCGGCCTTATCCCCATCCGAAGCTTTCTTT. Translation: CASSLSAALSPSEAFF.

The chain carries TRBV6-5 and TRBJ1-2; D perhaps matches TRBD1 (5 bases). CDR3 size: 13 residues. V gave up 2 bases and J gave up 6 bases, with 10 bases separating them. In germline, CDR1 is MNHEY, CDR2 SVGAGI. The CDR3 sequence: CASSYAREDGYTF. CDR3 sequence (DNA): TGTGCCAGCAGTTACGCCAGGGAGGATGGCTACACCTTC.

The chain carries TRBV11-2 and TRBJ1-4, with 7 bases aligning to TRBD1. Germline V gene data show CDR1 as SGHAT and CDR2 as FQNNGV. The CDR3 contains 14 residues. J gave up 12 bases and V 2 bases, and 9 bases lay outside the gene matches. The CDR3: CASSLRTGEVELFF. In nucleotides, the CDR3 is TGTGCCAGCAGCTTAAGGACAGGTGAAGTGGAACTGTTTTTT.

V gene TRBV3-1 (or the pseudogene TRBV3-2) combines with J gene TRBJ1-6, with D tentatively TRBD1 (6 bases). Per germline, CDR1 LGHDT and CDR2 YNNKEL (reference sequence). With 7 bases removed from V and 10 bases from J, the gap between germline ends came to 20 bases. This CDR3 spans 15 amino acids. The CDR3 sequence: CASTEGGDLGSPLHF. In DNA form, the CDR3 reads TGTGCCAGCACCGAAGGGGGAGACCTGGGATCACCCCTCCACTTT.

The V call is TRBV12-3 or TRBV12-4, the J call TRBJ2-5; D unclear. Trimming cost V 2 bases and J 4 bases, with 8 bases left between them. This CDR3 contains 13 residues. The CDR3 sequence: CASSLSPRETQYF. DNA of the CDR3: TGTGCCAGCAGTTTATCCCCCAGAGAGACCCAGTACTTC.

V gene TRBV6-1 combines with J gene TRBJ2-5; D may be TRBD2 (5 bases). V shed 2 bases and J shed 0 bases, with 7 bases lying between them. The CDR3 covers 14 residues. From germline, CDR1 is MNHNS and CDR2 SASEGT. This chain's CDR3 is CASSERGYQETQYF. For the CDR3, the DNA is TGTGCCAGCAGTGAACGAGGGTACCAAGAGACCCAGTACTTC.

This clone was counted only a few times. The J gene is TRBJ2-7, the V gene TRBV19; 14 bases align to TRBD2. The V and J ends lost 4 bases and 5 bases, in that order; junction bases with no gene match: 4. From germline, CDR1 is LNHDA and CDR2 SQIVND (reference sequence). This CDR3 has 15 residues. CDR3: CASSTTSGRGHEQYF. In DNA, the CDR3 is TGTGCCAGTAGTACGACTAGCGGGAGGGGACACGAGCAGTACTTC.

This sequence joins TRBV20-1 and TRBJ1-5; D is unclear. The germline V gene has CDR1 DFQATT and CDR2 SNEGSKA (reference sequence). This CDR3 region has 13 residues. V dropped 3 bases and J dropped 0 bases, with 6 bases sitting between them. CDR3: CSASTYSNQPQHF. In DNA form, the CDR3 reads TGCAGTGCTAGTACCTATAGCAATCAGCCCCAGCATTTT.

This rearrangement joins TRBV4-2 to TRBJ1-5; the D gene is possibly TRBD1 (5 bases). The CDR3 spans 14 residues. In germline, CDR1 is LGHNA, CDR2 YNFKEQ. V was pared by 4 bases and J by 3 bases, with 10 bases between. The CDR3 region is CASSPRDINQPQHF. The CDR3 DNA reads TGTGCCAGCAGCCCCAGGGATATCAATCAGCCCCAGCATTTT.

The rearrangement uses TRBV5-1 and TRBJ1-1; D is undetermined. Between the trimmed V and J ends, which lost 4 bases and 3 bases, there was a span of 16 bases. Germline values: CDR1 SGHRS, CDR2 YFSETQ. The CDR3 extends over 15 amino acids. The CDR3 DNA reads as TGCGCCAGCAGCCCGACGAGGGCGGGAGACACTGAAGCTTTCTTT. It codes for CASSPTRAGDTEAFF.

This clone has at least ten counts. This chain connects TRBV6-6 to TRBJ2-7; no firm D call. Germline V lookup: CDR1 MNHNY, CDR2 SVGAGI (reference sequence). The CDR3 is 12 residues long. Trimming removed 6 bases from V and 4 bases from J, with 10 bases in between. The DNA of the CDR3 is TGTGCCAGCAGCCTCGACGGGTACGAGCAGTACTTC. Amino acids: CASSLDGYEQYF.

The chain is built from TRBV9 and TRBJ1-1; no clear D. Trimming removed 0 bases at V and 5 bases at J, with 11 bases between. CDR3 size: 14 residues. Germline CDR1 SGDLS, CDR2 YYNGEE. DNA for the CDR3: TGTGCCAGCAGCGTAGGGGCAGATGGGACTGAAGCTTTCTTT. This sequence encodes CASSVGADGTEAFF.

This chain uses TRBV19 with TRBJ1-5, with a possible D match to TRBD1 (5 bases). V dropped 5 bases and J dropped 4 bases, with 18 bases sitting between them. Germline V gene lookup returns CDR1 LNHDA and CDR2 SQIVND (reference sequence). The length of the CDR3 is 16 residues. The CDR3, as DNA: TGTGCCAGTAGTCCTCAGGTTCTGGGGGGTAATCAGCCCCAGCATTTT. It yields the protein CASSPQVLGGNQPQHF.

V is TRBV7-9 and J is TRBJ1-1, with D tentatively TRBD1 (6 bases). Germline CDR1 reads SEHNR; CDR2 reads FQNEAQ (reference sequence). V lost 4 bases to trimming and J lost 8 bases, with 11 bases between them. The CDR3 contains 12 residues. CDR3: CASSSRQVEAFF. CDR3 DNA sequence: TGTGCCAGCAGCTCCAGACAGGTAGAAGCTTTCTTT.

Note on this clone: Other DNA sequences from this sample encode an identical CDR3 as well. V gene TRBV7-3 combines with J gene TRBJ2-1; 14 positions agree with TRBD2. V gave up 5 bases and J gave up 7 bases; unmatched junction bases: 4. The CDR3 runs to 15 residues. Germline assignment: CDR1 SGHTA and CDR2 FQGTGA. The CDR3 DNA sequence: TGTGCCAGCAGCCTGGGACTAGCGGGAGTAAATGAGCAGTTCTTC. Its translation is CASSLGLAGVNEQFF.

The CDR3 region is CASSGTGTTSYEQYF. CDR3 sequence (DNA): TGTGCCAGCAGTGGTACCGGGACAACCTCCTACGAGCAGTACTTC. This chain links TRBV28 with TRBJ2-7; tentative D call: TRBD1 (6 bases). The germline V and J ends were trimmed by 5 bases and 0 bases, with 14 bases remaining between them. This CDR3 is 15 amino acids long. Germline V lookup: CDR1 MDHEN, CDR2 SYDVKM. Full variable domain (rest looked up from reference TRBV28 and TRBJ2-7): DVKVTQSSRYLVKRTGEKVFLECVQDMDHENMFWYRQDPGLGLRLIYFSYDVKMKEKGDIPEGYSVSREKKERFSLILESASTNQTSMYLCASSGTGTTSYEQYFGPGTRLTVT.

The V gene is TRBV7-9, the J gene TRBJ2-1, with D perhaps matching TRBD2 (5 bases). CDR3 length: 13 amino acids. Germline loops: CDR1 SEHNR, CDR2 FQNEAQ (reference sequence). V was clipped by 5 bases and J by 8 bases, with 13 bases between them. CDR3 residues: CASSERAWDEQFF. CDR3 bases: TGTGCCAGCAGCGAGAGGGCATGGGATGAGCAGTTCTTC.

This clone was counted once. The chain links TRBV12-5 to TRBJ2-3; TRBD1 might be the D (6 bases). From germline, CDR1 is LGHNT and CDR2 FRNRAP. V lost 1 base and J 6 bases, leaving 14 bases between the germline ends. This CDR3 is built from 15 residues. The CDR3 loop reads CASGLGDNREDTQYF. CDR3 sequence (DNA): TGTGCTAGTGGTTTGGGGGACAATCGAGAGGATACGCAGTATTTT.

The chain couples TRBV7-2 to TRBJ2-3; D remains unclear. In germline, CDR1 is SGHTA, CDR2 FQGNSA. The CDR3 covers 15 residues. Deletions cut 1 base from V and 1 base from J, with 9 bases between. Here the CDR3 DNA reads TGTGCCAGCAGCTTAGAAAATCGTCGCACAGATACGCAGTATTTT. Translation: CASSLENRRTDTQYF.

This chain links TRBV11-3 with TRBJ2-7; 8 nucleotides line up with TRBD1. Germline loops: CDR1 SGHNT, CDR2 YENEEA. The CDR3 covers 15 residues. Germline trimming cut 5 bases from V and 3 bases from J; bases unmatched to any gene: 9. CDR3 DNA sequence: TGTGCCAGCAGCCGACCGCCCAGGGGGCACTACGAGCAGTACTTC. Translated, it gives CASSRPPRGHYEQYF. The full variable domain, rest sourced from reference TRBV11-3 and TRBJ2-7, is EAGVVQSPRYKIIEKKQPVAFWCNPISGHNTLYWYLQNLGQGPELLIRYENEEAVDDSQLPKDRFSAERLKGVDSTLKIQPAELGDSAVYLCASSRPPRGHYEQYFGPGTRLTVT.

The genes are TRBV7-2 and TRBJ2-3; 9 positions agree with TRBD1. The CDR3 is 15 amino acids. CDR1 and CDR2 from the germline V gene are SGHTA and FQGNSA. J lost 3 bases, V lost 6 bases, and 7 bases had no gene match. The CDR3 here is CASSPGTGRTDTQYF. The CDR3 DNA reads TGTGCCAGCAGTCCCGGGACAGGGAGGACAGATACGCAGTATTTT. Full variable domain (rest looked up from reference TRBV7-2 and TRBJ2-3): GAGVSQSPSNKVTEKGKDVELRCDPISGHTALYWYRQSLGQGLEFLIYFQGNSAPDKSGLPSDRFSAERTGGSVSTLTIQRTQQEDSAVYLCASSPGTGRTDTQYFGPGTRLTVL.

In nucleotides, the CDR3 is TGCGCCAGCAGCTTGATAATGACGGGGGGCCAACCTTTCGATGGCTACACCTTC. Amino acids: CASSLIMTGGQPFDGYTF. The chain employs TRBV5-1 and TRBJ1-2; D might be TRBD1 (6 bases). Trimming took off 1 base at V and 6 bases at J, with 25 bases between the two ends. The CDR3 is made up of 18 amino acids. CDR1 is SGHRS, CDR2 YFSETQ, per germline.